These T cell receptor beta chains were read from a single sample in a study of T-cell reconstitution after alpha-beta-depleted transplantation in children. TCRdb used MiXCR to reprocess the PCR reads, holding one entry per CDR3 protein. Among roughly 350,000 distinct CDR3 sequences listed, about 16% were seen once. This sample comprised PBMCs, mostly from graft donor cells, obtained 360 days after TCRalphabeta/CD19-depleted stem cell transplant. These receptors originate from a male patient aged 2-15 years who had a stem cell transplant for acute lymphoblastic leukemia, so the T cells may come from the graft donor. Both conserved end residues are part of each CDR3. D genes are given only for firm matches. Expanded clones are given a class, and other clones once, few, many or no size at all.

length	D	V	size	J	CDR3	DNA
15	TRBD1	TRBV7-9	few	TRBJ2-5	CASSLSRGLGETQYF	TGTGCCAGCAGCTTAAGCAGGGGGCTAGGAGAGACCCAGTACTTC
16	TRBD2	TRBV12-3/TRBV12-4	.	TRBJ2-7	CASSLGLAGESYEQYF	TGTGCCAGCAGTTTGGGACTAGCGGGAGAGTCCTACGAGCAGTACTTC
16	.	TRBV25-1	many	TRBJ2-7	CASSDVGLGAVYEQYF	TGTGCCAGCAGTGACGTTGGGCTGGGGGCAGTCTACGAGCAGTACTTC
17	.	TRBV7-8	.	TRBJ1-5	CASSLGRRGPGNQPQHF	TGTGCCAGCAGCTTAGGTAGACGGGGCCCGGGCAATCAGCCCCAGCATTTT
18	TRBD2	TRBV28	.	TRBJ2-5	CASSARLAREALEETQYF	TGTGCCAGCAGTGCCCGACTAGCGCGGGAGGCCCTAGAAGAGACCCAGTACTTC
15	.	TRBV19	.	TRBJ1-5	CASQTRTASYQPQHF	TGTGCCAGTCAAACCCGGACAGCTTCCTATCAGCCCCAGCATTTT
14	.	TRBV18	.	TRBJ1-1	CASSPQGDRTEAFF	TGTGCCAGCTCACCACAGGGGGATCGCACTGAAGCTTTCTTT
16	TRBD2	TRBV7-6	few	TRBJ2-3	CASTESTSGFTDTQYF	TGTGCCAGCACCGAGTCGACTAGCGGCTTCACAGATACGCAGTATTTT
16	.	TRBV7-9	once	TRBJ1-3	CASSPRWGAEGNTIYF	TGTGCCAGCAGCCCAAGGTGGGGGGCTGAAGGAAACACCATATATTTT
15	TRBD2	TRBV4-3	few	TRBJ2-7	CASSQSKWEGYEQYF	TGCGCCAGCAGCCAAAGTAAGTGGGAGGGCTACGAGCAGTACTTC
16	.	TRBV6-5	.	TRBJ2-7	CASSYSPRSLSYEQYF	TGTGCCAGCAGTTACTCCCCACGTTCCTTATCCTACGAGCAGTACTTC
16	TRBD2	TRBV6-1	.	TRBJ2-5	CASSRGLANYQETQYF	TGTGCCAGCAGTCGGGGACTAGCGAACTACCAAGAGACCCAGTACTTC
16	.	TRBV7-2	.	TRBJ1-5	CASSLVGQGINQPQHF	TGTGCCAGCAGCTTAGTGGGGCAGGGTATCAATCAGCCCCAGCATTTT
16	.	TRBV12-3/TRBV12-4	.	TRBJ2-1	CASSLRGSTPNNEQFF	TGTGCCAGCAGTTTGAGGGGGTCCACGCCCAACAATGAGCAGTTCTTC
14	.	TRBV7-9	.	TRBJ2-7	CASSPLPSSYEQYF	TGTGCCAGCAGCCCTCTCCCAAGCTCCTACGAGCAGTACTTC
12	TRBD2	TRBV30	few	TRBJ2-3	CASAGGRDTQYF	TGTGCCTCCGCCGGCGGGAGAGATACGCAGTATTTT
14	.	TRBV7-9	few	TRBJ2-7	CASSRGTSWYEQYF	TGTGCCAGCAGCAGGGGGACAAGTTGGTACGAGCAGTACTTC
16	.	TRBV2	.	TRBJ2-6	CASLLQGIAGANVLTF	TGTGCCAGCCTATTACAGGGAATCGCTGGGGCCAACGTCCTGACTTTC
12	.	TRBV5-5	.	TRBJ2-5	CASSVGMETQYF	TGTGCCAGCAGCGTGGGTATGGAGACCCAGTACTTC
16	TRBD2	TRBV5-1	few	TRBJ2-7	CASSLGQAAGAYEQYF	TGCGCCAGCAGCTTGGGGCAGGCGGCGGGAGCCTACGAGCAGTACTTC
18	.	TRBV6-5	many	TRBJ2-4	CASSCGVRCQVAKNIQYF	TGTGCCAGCAGTTGCGGCGTCAGGTGCCAAGTAGCCAAAAACATTCAGTACTTC
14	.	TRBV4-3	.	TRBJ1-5	CASSQDAENQPQHF	TGCGCCAGCAGCCAAGATGCAGAAAATCAGCCCCAGCATTTT
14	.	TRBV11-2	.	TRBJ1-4	CASSPPGLGGKLFF	TGTGCCAGCAGCCCCCCTGGACTAGGGGGAAAACTGTTTTTT
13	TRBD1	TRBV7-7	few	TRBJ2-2	CASSPDRGGELFF	TGTGCTAGCAGTCCCGACAGGGGCGGGGAGCTGTTTTTT
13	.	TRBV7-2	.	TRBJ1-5	CASSAQESQPQHF	TGTGCCAGCAGCGCGCAGGAAAGTCAGCCCCAGCATTTT
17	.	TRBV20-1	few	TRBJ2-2	CSASPLGSESNTGELFF	TGCAGTGCTAGTCCCCTAGGTAGCGAGTCGAACACCGGGGAGCTGTTTTTT
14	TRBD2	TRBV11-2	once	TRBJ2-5	CASSFGLVGETQYF	TGTGCCAGCAGCTTCGGACTAGTCGGAGAGACCCAGTACTTC
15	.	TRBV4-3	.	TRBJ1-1	CASSHTDRLNAEAFF	TGCGCCAGCAGCCACACTGACAGGTTGAACGCTGAAGCTTTCTTT
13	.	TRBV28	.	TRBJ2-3	CASSLLVSQPQYF	TGTGCCAGCAGTTTATTGGTTAGTCAGCCGCAGTATTTT
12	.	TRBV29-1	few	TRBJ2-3	CSERGGADTQYF	TGCAGCGAAAGGGGGGGGGCAGATACGCAGTATTTT
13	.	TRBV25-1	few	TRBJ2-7	CASSEGRSREQYF	TGTGCCAGCAGTGAAGGGAGGTCGAGGGAGCAGTACTTC
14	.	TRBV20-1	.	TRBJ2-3	CSASPSRNTDTQYF	TGCAGTGCTAGTCCCAGTCGTAACACAGATACGCAGTATTTT
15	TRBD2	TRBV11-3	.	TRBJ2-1	CASSFGTSGSNEQFF	TGTGCCAGCAGCTTCGGGACTAGCGGGTCTAATGAGCAGTTCTTC
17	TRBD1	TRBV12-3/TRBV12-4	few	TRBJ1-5	CASSLVVGGAGNQPQHF	TGTGCCAGCAGTTTAGTGGTAGGGGGCGCGGGAAATCAGCCCCAGCATTTT
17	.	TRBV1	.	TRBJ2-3	CTSSQDGGLEVKDTQYF	TGCACCAGCAGCCAAGATGGGGGACTAGAAGTTAAAGATACGCAGTATTTT
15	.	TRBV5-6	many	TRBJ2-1	CASSLKAGSYNEQFF	TGTGCCAGCAGCTTGAAGGCAGGATCCTACAATGAGCAGTTCTTC
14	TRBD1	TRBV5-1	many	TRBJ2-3	CASSLGGQVDTQYF	TGCGCCAGCAGCTTGGGCGGACAGGTTGATACGCAGTATTTT
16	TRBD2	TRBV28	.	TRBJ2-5	CASSLRAGALEETQYF	TGTGCCAGCAGTTTACGGGCGGGAGCTCTCGAGGAGACCCAGTACTTC
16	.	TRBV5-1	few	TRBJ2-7	CASSHTGLRPDYEQYF	TGCGCCAGCAGCCATACCGGCCTAAGGCCCGACTACGAGCAGTACTTC
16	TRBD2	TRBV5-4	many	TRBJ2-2	CASSYLAGGGTGELFF	TGTGCCAGCAGCTATCTAGCGGGAGGGGGCACCGGGGAGCTGTTTTTT
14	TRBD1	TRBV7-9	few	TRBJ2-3	CASRQGASTDTQYF	TGTGCCAGCCGACAGGGGGCTAGCACAGATACGCAGTATTTT
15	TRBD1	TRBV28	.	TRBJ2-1	CASRPTGPDTNEQFF	TGTGCCAGCAGACCGACAGGGCCGGATACCAATGAGCAGTTCTTC
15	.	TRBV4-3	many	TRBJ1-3	CASSQDRLSGNTIYF	TGCGCCAGCAGCCAAGACCGCCTCTCTGGAAACACCATATATTTT
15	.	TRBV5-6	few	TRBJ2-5	CASSLGVGLQETQYF	TGTGCCAGCAGCTTGGGTGTCGGCCTCCAAGAGACCCAGTACTTC
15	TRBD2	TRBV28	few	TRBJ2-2	CASSLRDYQTGELFF	TGTGCCAGCAGTTTGAGGGACTACCAGACCGGGGAGCTGTTTTTT
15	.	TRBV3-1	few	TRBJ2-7	CASSPLGGGSYEQYF	TGTGCCAGCAGCCCCCTCGGCGGAGGCTCCTACGAGCAGTACTTC
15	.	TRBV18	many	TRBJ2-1	CASSPSASSYNEQFF	TGTGCCAGCTCCCCGAGCGCTAGCTCCTACAATGAGCAGTTCTTC
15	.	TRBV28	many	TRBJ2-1	CASSLLGGARDEQFF	TGTGCCAGCAGTTTATTAGGGGGGGCGCGTGATGAGCAGTTCTTC
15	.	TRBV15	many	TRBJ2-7	CATSQTGLYSYEQYF	TGTGCCACCAGCCAGACAGGCCTCTACTCCTACGAGCAGTACTTC
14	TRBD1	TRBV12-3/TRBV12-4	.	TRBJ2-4	CASSQGQGANIQYF	TGTGCCAGCAGTCAGGGACAGGGGGCGAACATTCAGTACTTC
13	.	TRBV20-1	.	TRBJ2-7	CSAVRPTSYEQYF	TGCAGTGCCGTCAGACCCACATCCTACGAGCAGTACTTC
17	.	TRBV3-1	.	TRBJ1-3	CASSQELLGLPGNTIYF	TGTGCCAGCAGCCAAGAGCTGTTGGGACTGCCAGGAAACACCATATATTTT
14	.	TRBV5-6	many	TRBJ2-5	CASNRGRPQETQYF	TGTGCCAGCAATCGGGGCAGACCCCAAGAGACCCAGTACTTC
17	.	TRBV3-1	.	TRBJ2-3	CASSQDRARVSTDTQYF	TGTGCCAGCAGCCAAGATCGGGCAAGGGTTAGCACAGATACGCAGTATTTT
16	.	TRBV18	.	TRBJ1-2	CASSEYRGPRLYGYTF	TGTGCCAGCTCAGAATATAGGGGACCGCGGCTGTATGGCTACACCTTC